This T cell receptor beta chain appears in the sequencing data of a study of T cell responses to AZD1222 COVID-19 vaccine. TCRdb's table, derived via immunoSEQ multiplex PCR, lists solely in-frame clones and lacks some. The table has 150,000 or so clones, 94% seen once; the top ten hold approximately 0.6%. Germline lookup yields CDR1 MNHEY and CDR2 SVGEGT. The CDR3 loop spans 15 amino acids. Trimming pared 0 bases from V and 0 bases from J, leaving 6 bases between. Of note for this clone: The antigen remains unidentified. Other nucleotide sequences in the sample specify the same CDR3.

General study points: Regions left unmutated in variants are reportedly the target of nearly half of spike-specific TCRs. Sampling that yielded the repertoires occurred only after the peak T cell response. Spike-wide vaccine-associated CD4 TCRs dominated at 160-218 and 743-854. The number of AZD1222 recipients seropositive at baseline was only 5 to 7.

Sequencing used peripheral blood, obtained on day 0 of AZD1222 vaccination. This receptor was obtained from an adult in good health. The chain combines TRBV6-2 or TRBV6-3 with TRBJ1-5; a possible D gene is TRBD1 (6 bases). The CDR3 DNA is TGTGCCAGCAGTTACTCAGGGGGTAGCAATCAGCCCCAGCATTTT. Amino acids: CASSYSGGSNQPQHF.